One sample yielded the 27 T cell receptor beta chains listed below, sequenced in a study of T cell repertoires in cytomegalovirus infection. TCRdb passed the reads through MiXCR, listing each CDR3 protein once. The sample has 110,000 or so distinct CDR3 sequences; 25% to 30% are singletons. The antigens for these receptors are not known. This specimen was CD8+ T cells from cultured PBMCs, taken from culture after CMV antigen stimulation. The receptors originated from a human donor in good health (CMV status not recorded). Some clones in this sample may be carry-over from other donors' samples.

This clonotype appeared a few times. V and J are TRBV28 and TRBJ2-7, with D uncertain. Deletions cut 3 bases from V and 0 bases from J, with 9 bases between. Per the germline V gene, CDR1 is MDHEN and CDR2 is SYDVKM. CDR3 length equals 14 residues. The CDR3 bases are TGTGCCAGCAGTTTCGTTCCCCCCTCCTACGAGCAGTACTTC. Translated, it gives CASSFVPPSYEQYF.

The CDR3 coding sequence is TGTGCCAGCACCTACAGGGCCGGGGAGCTGTTTTTT. It specifies CASTYRAGELFF. The V gene is TRBV12-3 or TRBV12-4, the J gene TRBJ2-2; maybe TRBD1 (6 bases). V shed 7 bases and J shed 6 bases, with 9 bases lying between them. This CDR3 has 12 amino acids.

The chain links TRBV4-1 to TRBJ2-2; the D is unclear. This CDR3 is 11 amino acids long. CDR1 and CDR2 (germline): MGHRA, YSYEKL. V lost 0 bases and J 9 bases, leaving 2 bases between the germline ends. The CDR3 nucleotides are TGCGCCAGCAGCCAAGACAGGGAGCTGTTTTTT. It encodes CASSQDRELFF.

About this clonotype itself: The junction departs from the called germline gene at one end, perhaps through a read error. J is TRBJ1-2 and V is TRBV5-4; tentative D call: TRBD1 (5 bases). CDR1 is SGHNT and CDR2 is YYREEE in the germline V gene (reference sequence). This CDR3 has 15 amino acids. Here the CDR3 DNA reads TGTGCCAGCAGCTCCCGGACCGGGGGATACTATGACTACACCTTC. Protein product: CASSSRTGGYYDYTF.

The J gene is TRBJ2-3, the V gene TRBV27; 11 bases align to TRBD1. Trimming at V came to 6 bases and at J to 6 bases, leaving 8 bases not matched to a gene. The CDR3 sequence is 15 residues long. Germline V gene data show CDR1 as MNHEY and CDR2 as SMNVEV (reference sequence). CDR3 DNA sequence: TGTGCCAGCAGGATTGGACAGGGGGCGGGGGATACGCAGTATTTT. It is translated as CASRIGQGAGDTQYF.

There are many counts of this clonotype. The chain links TRBV28 to TRBJ2-7, with D hard to call. CDR1 MDHEN and CDR2 SYDVKM come from the germline V gene. V was pared by 5 bases and J by 5 bases, with 7 bases between. The CDR3 is 11 residues long. As DNA, the CDR3 is TGTGCCAGCAGTCCGGGCGACGAGCAGTACTTC. It yields the protein CASSPGDEQYF.

V usage is TRBV11-3 and J usage is TRBJ2-2, with D uncertain. This CDR3 comprises 15 residues. Between the trimmed V and J ends, which lost 8 bases and 0 bases, there was a span of 13 bases. CDR1 is SGHNT, CDR2 YENEEA, per germline. DNA for the CDR3: TGTGCCAGCTCTGGTAGCAGTTCGAACACCGGGGAGCTGTTTTTT. Its translation is CASSGSSSNTGELFF.

This clonotype was observed a few times. As DNA, the CDR3 is TGTGCCAGCAGCCTGTACAGAATCGATTCACCCCTCCACTTT. This sequence encodes CASSLYRIDSPLHF. The V call is TRBV7-9, the J call TRBJ1-6; D gene ambiguous. Trimming pared 5 bases from V and 8 bases from J, leaving 13 bases between. Germline loops: CDR1 SEHNR, CDR2 FQNEAQ (reference sequence). This CDR3 contains 14 residues. The whole variable domain, remainder taken from reference TRBV7-9 and TRBJ1-6, is DTGVSQNPRHKITKRGQNVTFRCDPISEHNRLYWYRQTLGQGPEFLTYFQNEAQLEKSRLLSDRFSAERPKGSFSTLEIQRTEQGDSAMYLCASSLYRIDSPLHFGNGTRLTVT.

There are many counts of this clonotype. The V and J genes are TRBV25-1 and TRBJ2-7; D may be TRBD2 (6 bases). Trimming left V 3 bases short and J 5 bases short, with 20 bases between. CDR3 size: 16 residues. Per the germline V gene, CDR1 is MGHDK and CDR2 is SYGVNS. DNA for the CDR3: TGTGCCAGCAGTGACAGCCGGGCTAGCGTGGAAGACGAGCAGTACTTC. This gives the protein CASSDSRASVEDEQYF.

The chain links TRBV11-2 to TRBJ1-3, with D maybe TRBD1 (5 bases). Germline CDR1 is SGHAT and CDR2 is FQNNGV. Trimming removed 2 bases from V and 8 bases from J, with 10 bases in between. CDR3 size: 13 residues. The CDR3 DNA reads TGTGCCAGCAGCTTAATACGGGGACACACCATATATTTT. Encoded protein: CASSLIRGHTIYF.

The rearrangement joins TRBV7-3 to TRBJ2-3, with 8 bases fitting TRBD1. The CDR3 totals 17 residues. CDR1 and CDR2 from the germline V gene are SGHTA and FQGTGA. Losses at the gene ends were 3 bases for V and 4 bases for J; bases not matched to a gene: 12. In DNA, the CDR3 is TGTGCCAGCAGCTTGAATAATGGACAGGGCGGATCAGATACGCAGTATTTT. Protein product: CASSLNNGQGGSDTQYF.

This clonotype was seen at least ten times. The chain carries TRBV12-3 or TRBV12-4 and TRBJ2-3, with 10 bases fitting TRBD2. The CDR3 has 15 residues. The junction had 6 bases not matched to a gene; V was cut back by 1 base and J by 8 bases. DNA for the CDR3: TGTGCCAGCAGTTTAGGAGCGGGGGGGATGGTTACGCAGTATTTT. Protein: CASSLGAGGMVTQYF.

This clonotype has only a few counts. This rearrangement joins TRBV28 to TRBJ1-2; TRBD1 is a possible D gene (6 bases). Germline V gene data show CDR1 as MDHEN and CDR2 as SYDVKM. V was cut by 5 bases and J by 8 bases, with 24 bases left in between. The CDR3 totals 16 residues. In DNA form, the CDR3 reads TGTGCCAGCAGTCTACCTTTGCCGGGCCCAGGGGACGGCTACACCTTC. Amino acids: CASSLPLPGPGDGYTF.

Only a few counts were recorded for this clonotype. V usage is TRBV19 and J usage is TRBJ1-1; D not resolved. This CDR3 spans 13 amino acids. V was cut by 1 base and J by 6 bases, with 9 bases left in between. The germline V gene has CDR1 LNHDA and CDR2 SQIVND (reference sequence). The DNA for the CDR3 is TGTGCCAGTAGTATAGGAGGTCAGTCTGAAGCTTTCTTT. Amino acids: CASSIGGQSEAFF.

This clonotype has just a few counts. The chain links TRBV20-1 to TRBJ2-1; possibly TRBD2 for D (6 bases). V was shortened by 3 bases and J by 4 bases, with 10 bases between the two germline ends. Germline V gene lookup returns CDR1 DFQATT and CDR2 SNEGSKA (reference sequence). The CDR3 is made up of 13 amino acids. In nucleotides, the CDR3 is TGCAGTGCTAGCCCGGGACTTTACAATGAGCAGTTCTTC. Protein sequence: CSASPGLYNEQFF.

The genes are TRBV5-6 and TRBJ2-2, with D uncertain. V was shortened by 3 bases and J by 2 bases, with 11 bases between the two germline ends. Germline V lookup: CDR1 SGHDT, CDR2 YYEEEE. The CDR3 has 15 residues. This chain's CDR3 is CASSSFAYNTGELFF. The CDR3 DNA follows: TGTGCCAGCAGCTCTTTCGCGTATAACACCGGGGAGCTGTTTTTT.

This clonotype was seen a handful of times. The rearrangement links TRBV10-3 to TRBJ2-5; D not resolved. The CDR3 contains 11 residues. Germline V gene sequence: CDR1 ENHRY, CDR2 SYGVKD. The V gene lost 7 bases and the J gene lost 2 bases, with 5 bases spanning the gap. CDR3 nucleotide sequence: TGTGCCATCATGGCTCAAGAGACCCAGTACTTC. It translates to CAIMAQETQYF.

This chain uses TRBV3-1 with TRBJ2-7, with D maybe TRBD2 (7 bases). V lost 2 bases and J lost 0, with 17 bases in between. CDR3 length equals 17 residues. The germline V gene has CDR1 LGHDT and CDR2 YNNKEL (reference sequence). Written as DNA, the CDR3 is TGTGCCAGCAGCCAAAGAAGGGGGGGTGTTAGCTCCTACGAGCAGTACTTC. Protein product: CASSQRRGGVSSYEQYF.

J is TRBJ1-6 and V is TRBV9, with D perhaps TRBD1 (6 bases). Germline V gene lookup returns CDR1 SGDLS and CDR2 YYNGEE. This CDR3 contains 14 residues. Trimming removed 0 bases from V and 10 bases from J, with 11 bases in between. The CDR3 coding sequence is TGTGCCAGCAGCGTAGCAGGGGCACAATCACCCCTCCACTTT. Its translation: CASSVAGAQSPLHF.

The V and J genes are TRBV27 and TRBJ2-1; 10 positions agree with TRBD2. CDR1 is MNHEY, CDR2 SMNVEV, per germline (reference sequence). CDR3 size: 15 residues. The V segment lost 5 bases and the J segment 7 bases; nucleotides outside the gene matches: 8. CDR3 region: CASSPLAGELNEQFF. DNA of the CDR3: TGTGCCAGCAGTCCTCTAGCGGGGGAATTAAATGAGCAGTTCTTC.

CDR3 coding DNA: TGTGCCAGCAGTTTTAGCCTTGGACTGACTGAACACTCCTACGAGCAGTACTTC. Translation gives CASSFSLGLTEHSYEQYF. The chain carries TRBV5-4 and TRBJ2-7, with D possibly matching TRBD2 (5 bases). Looked up from germline, CDR1 is SGHNT and CDR2 is YYREEE (reference sequence). The length of the CDR3 is 18 residues. V dropped 5 bases and J dropped 0 bases, with 24 bases sitting between them. The full variable domain, rest sourced from reference TRBV5-4 and TRBJ2-7, is ETGVTQSPTHLIKTRGQQVTLRCSSQSGHNTVSWYQQALGQGPQFIFQYYREEENGRGNFPPRFSGLQFPNYSSELNVNALELDDSALYLCASSFSLGLTEHSYEQYFGPGTRLTVT.

In its sample, this clonotype was seen a few times. The V and J genes are TRBV28 and TRBJ1-1; 8 positions match TRBD1. There are 13 residues in the CDR3. The germline V gene encodes CDR1 MDHEN and CDR2 SYDVKM. Unmatched junction bases numbered 7, after V lost 8 bases and J lost 5 bases. The CDR3 DNA sequence: TGTGCCAGCTGGACAGGGAAACATACTGAAGCTTTCTTT. It specifies CASWTGKHTEAFF.

The V gene is TRBV12-3 or TRBV12-4, the J gene TRBJ2-5; TRBD2 might be the D (6 bases). The CDR3 has 14 residues. Trimming removed 3 bases from V and 0 bases from J, with 8 bases in between. Here the CDR3 DNA reads TGTGCCAGCAGTTTCCGGGACTACCAAGAGACCCAGTACTTC. Translation gives CASSFRDYQETQYF.

This rearrangement joins TRBV11-2 to TRBJ1-1, with D possibly TRBD1 on 5 matching bases. In germline, CDR1 is SGHAT, CDR2 FQNNGV. This CDR3 is 15 amino acids long. The germline V and J ends were trimmed by 1 base and 6 bases, with 15 bases remaining between them. This CDR3 reads CASSLVTGERAEAFF. The CDR3 DNA follows: TGTGCCAGCAGCTTAGTAACAGGAGAAAGGGCTGAAGCTTTCTTT. The full variable domain, in which reference TRBV11-2 and TRBJ1-1 provide the parts outside the CDR3, is EAGVAQSPRYKIIEKRQSVAFWCNPISGHATLYWYQQILGQGPKLLIQFQNNGVVDDSQLPKDRFSAERLKGVDSTLKIQPAKLEDSAVYLCASSLVTGERAEAFFGQGTRLTVV.

To note about this clonotype: An end of the junction does not agree with germline; a read error may underlie this. The chain carries TRBV6-6 and TRBJ1-1, with D uncertain. This CDR3 contains 13 residues. The germline V gene encodes CDR1 MNHNY and CDR2 SVGAGI (reference sequence). CDR3 amino acids: CVSRGETDTEAFF. CDR3 nucleotide sequence: TGTGTCAGCCGGGGAGAAACGGACACTGAAGCTTTCTTT.

J is TRBJ1-1 and V is TRBV20-1; 8 bases agree with TRBD1. The J segment lost 5 bases and the V segment lost 6 bases, leaving 5 bases of the junction unmatched. The CDR3 length is 12 residues. Germline V gives CDR1 DFQATT, CDR2 SNEGSKA (reference sequence). The CDR3 DNA follows: TGCAGTGCACCGCAGGGGGCGACTGAAGCTTTCTTT. It is translated as CSAPQGATEAFF.

V usage is TRBV19 and J usage is TRBJ1-4; D call uncertain. The CDR3 covers 16 residues. V lost 9 bases and J 0 bases, leaving 17 bases between the germline ends. Germline CDR1 and CDR2: LNHDA and SQIVND (reference sequence). In nucleotides, the CDR3 is TGTGCCAGCCGGATTTTTTCACAGACAACTAATGAAAAACTGTTTTTT. The encoded protein is CASRIFSQTTNEKLFF.